Each of the 6 T cell receptor beta chains below was sequenced from the same sample in a study of T cell repertoires and HLA-DP antigens. Repertoires were generated with immunoSEQ multiplex PCR, while TCRdb's copy carries only in-frame clones and drops some. The sample contains 65,000 to 90,000 clones, about four fifths of which appear only once. The antigens of these receptors remain unknown. What was sequenced was CD4+ T cells from PBMCs. Receptors were obtained from a man between 60 and 75 years old in good health and CMV-seronegative.

The chain carries TRBV27 and TRBJ1-2; D may be TRBD1 (6 bases). Germline values: CDR1 MNHEY, CDR2 SMNVEV (reference sequence). This CDR3 is built from 14 residues. Deletions cut 3 bases from V and 2 bases from J, with 10 bases between. The CDR3 is CASSLSGANYGYTF. The CDR3 bases are TGTGCCAGCAGTTTGTCGGGGGCAAACTATGGCTACACCTTC.

The rearrangement uses TRBV2 and TRBJ1-2; D remains ambiguous. The CDR3 contains 13 residues. CDR1 is SNHLY, CDR2 FYNNEI, per germline. Between the trimmed V and J ends, which lost 6 bases and 3 bases, there was a span of 11 bases. The CDR3 nucleotides read TGTGCCAGCAGCTTTGTACTGGACTATGGCTACACCTTC. It translates to CASSFVLDYGYTF.

This rearrangement joins TRBV30 to TRBJ1-1; D ambiguous. CDR1 and CDR2 (germline): GTSNPN, SVGIG (reference sequence). The germline V and J ends were trimmed by 0 bases and 6 bases, with 14 bases remaining between them. This CDR3 comprises 14 residues. Written as DNA, the CDR3 is TGTGCCTGGAGTGTACGAGTTCCGACGGCTGAAGCTTTCTTT. Translating gives CAWSVRVPTAEAFF. Complete variable domain (other parts from reference TRBV30 and TRBJ1-1): SQTIHQWPATLVQPVGSPLSLECTVEGTSNPNLYWYRQAAGRGLQLLFYSVGIGQISSEVPQNLSASRPQDRQFILSSKKLLLSDSGFYLCAWSVRVPTAEAFFGQGTRLTVV.

The chain recombines TRBV5-4 with TRBJ2-3, with TRBD2 matching over 11 bases. This CDR3 region has 18 residues. CDR1 and CDR2 (germline): SGHNT, YYREEE (reference sequence). V lost 4 bases and J lost 9; bases outside the gene matches: 19. The CDR3 DNA is TGTGCCAGCAGCACGGGATCATCTAGCGGGGGGCGCCAACGGACGCAGTATTTT. Translating gives CASSTGSSSGGRQRTQYF.

Only a few counts were recorded for this clone. The chain recombines TRBV30 with TRBJ1-5, with no clear D. The CDR3 runs 15 residues. Germline CDR1 is GTSNPN and CDR2 is SVGIG (reference sequence). V gave up 0 bases and J gave up 3 bases, with 12 bases separating them. This chain's CDR3 is CAWSVQRPLNQPQHF. The CDR3 region has the DNA TGTGCCTGGAGTGTACAAAGACCCCTCAATCAGCCCCAGCATTTT.

The genes are TRBV5-1 and TRBJ1-1; D is possibly TRBD1 (6 bases). The germline CDR1 and CDR2 sequences are SGHRS and YFSETQ. V lost 4 bases and J lost 0, with 10 bases in between. This CDR3 contains 14 residues. The CDR3 spells CASSTRTVNTEAFF. The CDR3 DNA reads TGCGCCAGCAGCACTAGGACAGTGAACACTGAAGCTTTCTTT. Supplemented by reference TRBV5-1 and TRBJ1-1, the full variable domain reads KAGVTQTPRYLIKTRGQQVTLSCSPISGHRSVSWYQQTPGQGLQFLFEYFSETQRNKGNFPGRFSGRQFSNSRSEMNVSTLELGDSALYLCASSTRTVNTEAFFGQGTRLTVV.